This record covers a single T cell receptor (beta chain). Its matching antigen is unknown. This record comes from a study of beta chain features in type 1 diabetes. About the study: In all, around 100,000,000 sorted cells from all samples were analyzed.

This CDR3 comprises 14 residues. V lost 6 bases and J lost 6; bases outside the gene matches: 6. CDR1 is ENHRY, CDR2 SYGVKD, per germline. Study-wide points: The study found that naive, central memory and Treg TCRB repertoires appeared more similar in patients than in healthy donors. Researchers could not determine here whether HLA type influences TCRB rearrangement.

The investigators reverse transcribed all of the isolated RNA, so they sequenced expressed TCRB transcripts. Data came from immunoSEQ multiplex PCR; TCRdb stores just in-frame clones and leaves some out. The repertoire holds hundreds of thousands of clones, with about 14% as singletons. This sequence joins TRBV10-3 and TRBJ2-1, with TRBD1 identical over 9 bases. This TCR came from a man between 25 and 39 years old in good health. Sequences were obtained from central memory CD4+ T cells from blood. The CDR3 nucleotides are TGTGCCATCAGATCCGGGACAGGGTCCAATGAGCAGTTCTTC. Its translation is CAIRSGTGSNEQFF.